The 23 T cell receptor beta chains reported below all come from one sample, sequenced in a study of blood T cells in healthy people across ages. A second PCR of 7 to 11 cycles used a sample-barcoded 5' primer and a J-beta primer mix. From the 5' RACE reads, TCRdb called clonotypes with MiXCR, one entry per CDR3 protein. The sample has more than 1,000,000 distinct CDR3 sequences; about 23% are singletons. These same records also appear under a second study, on T cells of mothers and their children.

The sample taken for sequencing was blood. These receptors were obtained from a girl aged 2 to 9 in good health.

This clonotype was counted a few times. The chain has TRBV9 and TRBJ1-2; D is ambiguous. The V and J ends lost 4 bases and 11 bases respectively, with 18 bases between them. CDR1 and CDR2 from the germline V gene are SGDLS and YYNGEE. This CDR3 has 13 residues. This chain's CDR3 is CASSPRPSNRYTF. For the CDR3, the DNA is TGTGCCAGCAGCCCCCGACCTTCGAATCGGTACACCTTC.

This clonotype has just a few counts. The chain couples TRBV24-1 to TRBJ2-5, with D possibly being TRBD1 (6 bases). The CDR3 has 14 residues. Germline CDR1 and CDR2: KGHDR and SFDVKD. Trimming shortened V by 7 bases and J by 2 bases, and 13 bases separated the two germline ends. The CDR3 loop is CATSQAQGQETQYF. The CDR3 bases are TGTGCCACCAGCCAAGCTCAGGGGCAAGAGACCCAGTACTTC.

In this sample, this clonotype turned up a few times. V gene TRBV20-1 combines with J gene TRBJ2-7; D possibly corresponds to TRBD2 (8 bases). Per germline, CDR1 DFQATT and CDR2 SNEGSKA (reference sequence). The germline V and J ends were trimmed by 6 bases and 1 base, with 19 bases remaining between them. This CDR3 spans 15 amino acids. The CDR3 region has the DNA TGCAGTGCCCTCGGGAGGGGACAGTGGTCCTACGAGCAGTACTTC. Protein sequence: CSALGRGQWSYEQYF.

V and J are TRBV14 and TRBJ2-3; D unclear. Germline CDR1 reads SGHDN; CDR2 reads FVKESK. V lost 0 bases and J lost 7, with 11 bases in between. The CDR3 is 14 amino acids. The CDR3: CASSQDLYQNTQYF. For the CDR3, the DNA is TGTGCCAGCAGCCAAGATCTCTATCAAAATACGCAGTATTTT.

This clonotype was detected ten times or more. The DNA for the CDR3 is TGTGCCAGCAGCCCGCACCACAATGAGCAGTTCTTC. It translates to CASSPHHNEQFF. V usage is TRBV7-9 and J usage is TRBJ2-1, with D unresolved. CDR1 and CDR2 (germline): SEHNR, FQNEAQ (reference sequence). This CDR3 spans 12 amino acids. The germline V and J ends were trimmed by 5 bases and 5 bases, with 7 bases remaining between them.

The chain recombines TRBV28 with TRBJ2-5; the D gene could be TRBD1 or TRBD2 (5 bases each). The V end lost 4 bases, the J end lost 4 bases, and 19 bases lay between the germline ends. Germline CDR1 and CDR2: MDHEN and SYDVKM. There are 16 residues in the CDR3. This CDR3 reads CASSSPGRDRRETQYF. As DNA, the CDR3 is TGTGCCAGCAGTTCACCGGGACGAGATAGGCGAGAGACCCAGTACTTC.

The gene calls are TRBV20-1 and TRBJ2-7; TRBD1 or TRBD2 may be the D gene (6 bases each). Trimming removed 0 bases from V and 2 bases from J, with 14 bases in between. Germline CDR1 DFQATT, CDR2 SNEGSKA (reference sequence). The CDR3 contains 15 residues. The CDR3 region has the DNA TGCAGTGCTAGAGATCTTGGGGGGCAGACCTACGAGCAGTACTTC. As protein: CSARDLGGQTYEQYF.

V is TRBV5-1 and J is TRBJ2-7; perhaps D is TRBD1 or TRBD2 (5 bases each). CDR3 length: 16 residues. Germline V lookup: CDR1 SGHRS, CDR2 YFSETQ. Between the trimmed V and J ends, which lost 1 base and 0 bases, there was a span of 14 bases. As DNA, the CDR3 is TGCGCCAGCAGCTTGCCGGGGTCGACAGCCTCCTACGAGCAGTACTTC. Its translation is CASSLPGSTASYEQYF.

There are a few counts of this clonotype. The chain is built from TRBV5-8 and TRBJ1-2, with no clear D. Trimming removed 1 base from V and 8 bases from J, with 12 bases in between. The germline gives CDR1 SGHTS, CDR2 YDEGEE. The CDR3 has 13 amino acids. The CDR3 region is CASSLRWSRGYTF. CDR3 nucleotides: TGTGCCAGCAGCTTGAGGTGGTCGAGGGGCTACACCTTC.

This clonotype turned up a few times. As the CDR3 is not closed by the conserved phenylalanine or tryptophan, this likely results from a read error. The rearrangement uses TRBV28 and TRBJ2-7; tentative D call: TRBD1 (6 bases). Deletions cut 3 bases from V and 7 bases from J, with 10 bases between. CDR1 is MDHEN and CDR2 is SYDVKM in the germline V gene. This CDR3 has 12 amino acids. The CDR3 region has the DNA TGTGCCAGCAGTTTTCAGGGGACAGAGCAGTACCTC. This translates into CASSFQGTEQYL.

This clonotype was detected a few times. This chain connects TRBV29-1 to TRBJ1-2; TRBD1 agrees at 8 bases. Germline V lookup: CDR1 SQVTM, CDR2 ANQGSEA. The junction had 8 bases not matched to a gene; V was cut back by 5 bases and J by 6 bases. The CDR3 contains 13 residues. Here the CDR3 DNA reads TGCAGCGTTACACCAGGGGGCAGCGATGGCTACACCTTC. Residues: CSVTPGGSDGYTF. The full variable domain, completed using reference TRBV29-1 and TRBJ1-2, is SAVISQKPSRDICQRGTSLTIQCQVDSQVTMMFWYRQQPGQSLTLIATANQGSEATYESGFVIDKFPISRPNLTFSTLTVSNMSPEDSSIYLCSVTPGGSDGYTFGSGTRLTVV.

There are a few counts of this clonotype. The V gene is TRBV29-1, the J gene TRBJ2-4; D not resolved. CDR1 is SQVTM and CDR2 is ANQGSEA in the germline V gene. The CDR3 is 12 residues long. Trimming took 4 bases from V and 8 from J, leaving 12 bases between them. CDR3 in DNA: TGCAGCGTTGTTCGCGGTGGGGACATTCAGTACTTC. Translating it yields CSVVRGGDIQYF.

The chain carries TRBV4-1 and TRBJ1-6, with D perhaps matching TRBD1 (6 bases). V was clipped by 2 bases and J by 9 bases, with 11 bases between them. Germline lookup yields CDR1 MGHRA and CDR2 YSYEKL. This CDR3 is built from 14 residues. CDR3 sequence reads: CASSQPTGTSPLHF. The CDR3 DNA sequence: TGCGCCAGCAGCCAACCTACAGGGACTTCACCCCTCCACTTT.

The J gene is TRBJ2-7, the V gene TRBV6-5; maybe TRBD2 (6 bases). Trimming stripped 5 bases from V and 1 base from J, with 15 bases between. This CDR3 region has 15 residues. Germline loops: CDR1 MNHEY, CDR2 SVGAGI. CDR3 sequence: CASSRTVGGSYEQYF. CDR3 DNA sequence: TGTGCCAGCAGTAGGACCGTGGGGGGATCCTACGAGCAGTACTTC.

This clonotype has just a few counts. This rearrangement joins TRBV13 to TRBJ2-3; possibly TRBD2 for D (5 bases). Germline V gene sequence: CDR1 PRHDT, CDR2 FYEKMQ (reference sequence). The CDR3 spans 17 residues. Trimming took off 3 bases at V and 0 bases at J, with 16 bases between the two ends. The CDR3 spells CASSFHLTTTSTDTQYF. In nucleotides, the CDR3 is TGTGCCAGCAGCTTCCATCTGACTACTACTAGCACAGATACGCAGTATTTT. Variable domain in full (rest from reference TRBV13 and TRBJ2-3): AAGVIQSPRHLIKEKRETATLKCYPIPRHDTVYWYQQGPGQDPQFLISFYEKMQSDKGSIPDRFSAQQFSDYHSELNMSSLELGDSALYFCASSFHLTTTSTDTQYFGPGTRLTVL.

V gene TRBV19 combines with J gene TRBJ2-5; unclear D gene. Germline-derived CDR1 and CDR2 are LNHDA and SQIVND (reference sequence). The CDR3 has 10 amino acids. V lost 10 bases, J lost 4 bases, and 7 bases lay in between. The CDR3 region is CATQRETQYF. The CDR3 DNA reads TGTGCCACTCAAAGAGAGACCCAGTACTTC.

This clonotype occurred a few times. This clone may be a read error of a much larger clone one base away. This CDR3 is CSASGDRGHNEQFF. The CDR3 DNA follows: TGCAGTGCTAGCGGCGACAGGGGCCACAATGAGCAGTTCTTC. The chain carries TRBV20-1 and TRBJ2-1, with 8 nucleotides matching TRBD1. The CDR3 contains 14 residues. The germline CDR1 and CDR2 sequences are DFQATT and SNEGSKA (reference sequence). The ends lost 3 bases at V and 5 bases at J; junction bases unmatched: 6.

This clonotype was found a few times. J is TRBJ2-1 and V is TRBV6-2 or TRBV6-3; maybe TRBD2 (5 bases). V was cut by 10 bases and J by 3 bases, with 7 bases left in between. The V gene's germline CDR1 is MNHEY and CDR2 SVGEGT. CDR3 length: 11 residues. The CDR3 loop reads CATRDYNEQFF. The CDR3 nucleotides are TGTGCCACACGGGACTACAATGAGCAGTTCTTC.

This clonotype has more than one count but fewer than ten. A much larger clone sits a single nucleotide away, making a read error possible. The J gene is TRBJ1-5, the V gene TRBV5-8; 10 bases map to TRBD1. The CDR3 covers 15 residues. V lost 6 bases to trimming and J lost 4 bases; unmatched junction nucleotides: 7. Germline V gives CDR1 SGHTS, CDR2 YDEGEE. CDR3 region: CASTPRTGGNQPQHF. CDR3 sequence (DNA): TGTGCCAGCACGCCCAGGACAGGGGGTAATCAGCCCCAGCATTTT.

Written as DNA, the CDR3 is TGTGCCAGCAGGCCTCAACAGGGCAGCCAAGAGACCCAGTACTTC. Amino acids: CASRPQQGSQETQYF. The chain is built from TRBV6-6 and TRBJ2-5; the D gene is possibly TRBD1 (6 bases). V shed 6 bases and J shed 1 base, with 15 bases lying between them. CDR1 and CDR2 (germline): MNHNY, SVGAGI (reference sequence). CDR3 length: 15 amino acids.

The V and J genes are TRBV20-1 and TRBJ1-3; D is uncertain. V was clipped by 6 bases and J by 0 bases, with 15 bases between them. There are 15 residues in the CDR3. The germline V gene has CDR1 DFQATT and CDR2 SNEGSKA (reference sequence). CDR3 nucleotide sequence: TGCAGTGCCGAGTTGGGGAGTCACTCTGGAAACACCATATATTTT. Amino acid sequence: CSAELGSHSGNTIYF.

The chain uses TRBV5-1 and TRBJ2-1; 7 bases match TRBD1. CDR1 is SGHRS and CDR2 is YFSETQ in the germline V gene. This CDR3 region has 17 residues. The J segment lost 3 bases and the V segment lost 7 bases, leaving 16 bases of the junction unmatched. CDR3 bases: TGCGCCAGCGGACTCACCTCCCGGGACAGATACTACAATGAGCAGTTCTTC. It specifies CASGLTSRDRYYNEQFF. Using reference TRBV5-1 and TRBJ2-1 for the parts outside the CDR3, the full variable domain is KAGVTQTPRYLIKTRGQQVTLSCSPISGHRSVSWYQQTPGQGLQFLFEYFSETQRNKGNFPGRFSGRQFSNSRSEMNVSTLELGDSALYLCASGLTSRDRYYNEQFFGPGTRLTVL.

This clonotype was observed a few times. The chain couples TRBV12-3 or TRBV12-4 to TRBJ1-2; D might be TRBD1 (6 bases). CDR3 length: 12 residues. Trimming took 6 bases from V and 6 from J, leaving 11 bases between them. CDR3: CASRGHLDGYTF. The CDR3 coding sequence is TGTGCCAGCAGGGGACACTTGGATGGCTACACCTTC.